Listed below are T cell receptor beta chains from one sample, sequenced in a study of T cell responses to AZD1222 COVID-19 vaccine. The table came from immunoSEQ multiplex PCR; TCRdb's copy has only in-frame clones and leaves some out. The sample yields some 130,000 clones, around 90% seen once. The sequences come from peripheral blood, collected on day 0 of AZD1222 vaccination. The receptors derive from an adult in good health. CDR3s leave out the opening cysteine and the closing phenylalanine or tryptophan. Each record gives: D gene, J gene, V gene, CDR3 length, CDR3 protein. The D gene is left open where the match is weak.

d_call: -; j_call: TRBJ1-6; v_call: TRBV4-1; cdr3_length: 12; cdr3_aa: ASNQALQTKVLH
d_call: -; j_call: TRBJ1-3; v_call: TRBV30; cdr3_length: 10; cdr3_aa: AWSPAGNTIY
d_call: -; j_call: TRBJ2-7; v_call: TRBV3-1/TRBV3-2; cdr3_length: 15; cdr3_aa: ASSQEGGGHSSYEQY
d_call: -; j_call: TRBJ1-6; v_call: TRBV28; cdr3_length: 7; cdr3_aa: ASSFPLH
d_call: TRBD1; j_call: TRBJ2-5; v_call: TRBV4-1; cdr3_length: 12; cdr3_aa: ASSPGQSGETQY
d_call: -; j_call: TRBJ1-2; v_call: TRBV24-1; cdr3_length: 13; cdr3_aa: ATSDPGEIYGGYT
d_call: TRBD1; j_call: TRBJ1-2; v_call: TRBV4-3; cdr3_length: 13; cdr3_aa: ASSQDGTGNYGYT
d_call: -; j_call: TRBJ1-2; v_call: TRBV28; cdr3_length: 12; cdr3_aa: ASFGASIRHGYT
d_call: -; j_call: TRBJ1-1; v_call: TRBV28; cdr3_length: 11; cdr3_aa: ASSSGQGPEAF
d_call: -; j_call: TRBJ1-6; v_call: TRBV5-1; cdr3_length: 13; cdr3_aa: ASSLVSGDNSPLH
d_call: -; j_call: TRBJ1-2; v_call: TRBV7-9; cdr3_length: 11; cdr3_aa: ASSLAREGRYT
d_call: -; j_call: TRBJ2-7; v_call: TRBV15; cdr3_length: 13; cdr3_aa: ATSRDKGISYEQY
d_call: -; j_call: TRBJ1-2; v_call: TRBV18; cdr3_length: 12; cdr3_aa: ASSVSVPPYAYT
d_call: -; j_call: TRBJ2-7; v_call: TRBV7-8; cdr3_length: 11; cdr3_aa: ASSRTRAEEQY
d_call: -; j_call: TRBJ2-7; v_call: TRBV30; cdr3_length: 11; cdr3_aa: AWSDGFSYEQY
d_call: -; j_call: TRBJ1-1; v_call: TRBV18; cdr3_length: 12; cdr3_aa: ASSPGRVGTEAF
d_call: -; j_call: TRBJ2-5; v_call: TRBV19; cdr3_length: 12; cdr3_aa: ASSIATFQETQY
d_call: TRBD2; j_call: TRBJ2-1; v_call: TRBV6-5; cdr3_length: 13; cdr3_aa: ASTLGGGEYNEQF
d_call: TRBD2; j_call: TRBJ2-1; v_call: TRBV3-1/TRBV3-2; cdr3_length: 12; cdr3_aa: ASSQRGADNEQF
d_call: -; j_call: TRBJ2-1; v_call: TRBV3-1/TRBV3-2; cdr3_length: 16; cdr3_aa: ASSPRPSFKTSYNEQF
d_call: TRBD1; j_call: TRBJ1-2; v_call: TRBV2; cdr3_length: 13; cdr3_aa: ASSEGNRGPHGYT
d_call: -; j_call: TRBJ1-4; v_call: TRBV18; cdr3_length: 12; cdr3_aa: ASSPPREREKLF
d_call: -; j_call: TRBJ1-3; v_call: TRBV30; cdr3_length: 13; cdr3_aa: AWSRAFPRGNTIY
d_call: -; j_call: TRBJ2-5; v_call: TRBV4-1; cdr3_length: 16; cdr3_aa: ASSHRGGTSQNQETQY
d_call: TRBD1; j_call: TRBJ1-1; v_call: TRBV5-8; cdr3_length: 14; cdr3_aa: ASSFLFGQGGSEAF
d_call: -; j_call: TRBJ2-6; v_call: TRBV28; cdr3_length: 16; cdr3_aa: ASSFGGGRGSGANVLT
d_call: TRBD2; j_call: TRBJ2-7; v_call: TRBV6-2/TRBV6-3; cdr3_length: 12; cdr3_aa: ASSPGLGSAEQY
d_call: -; j_call: TRBJ2-7; v_call: TRBV6-1; cdr3_length: 11; cdr3_aa: ASSEEQVANQY
d_call: TRBD1; j_call: TRBJ1-1; v_call: TRBV24-1; cdr3_length: 11; cdr3_aa: ATSRTGGTEAF
d_call: -; j_call: TRBJ1-1; v_call: TRBV5-1; cdr3_length: 12; cdr3_aa: ASSLDRTNTEAF
d_call: -; j_call: TRBJ2-2; v_call: TRBV10-1; cdr3_length: 13; cdr3_aa: ASRVRDPGTGELF
d_call: TRBD1; j_call: TRBJ1-6; v_call: TRBV25-1; cdr3_length: 12; cdr3_aa: ASSEQGANSPLH
d_call: -; j_call: TRBJ1-1; v_call: TRBV7-6; cdr3_length: 9; cdr3_aa: ASSSRTEAF
d_call: -; j_call: TRBJ2-2; v_call: TRBV18; cdr3_length: 14; cdr3_aa: ASSPRVVGVGGELF
d_call: -; j_call: TRBJ1-2; v_call: TRBV28; cdr3_length: 9; cdr3_aa: ASGGNYGYT
d_call: -; j_call: TRBJ1-1; v_call: TRBV28; cdr3_length: 11; cdr3_aa: ASSLFVNTEAF
d_call: TRBD1; j_call: TRBJ2-7; v_call: TRBV14; cdr3_length: 13; cdr3_aa: ASSQRATGAHEQY
d_call: TRBD1; j_call: TRBJ1-3; v_call: TRBV3-1/TRBV3-2; cdr3_length: 16; cdr3_aa: ASSSHGQAKLSGNTIY
d_call: TRBD1; j_call: TRBJ1-4; v_call: TRBV4-3; cdr3_length: 16; cdr3_aa: ASSQDSWTGVGYEKLF
d_call: -; j_call: TRBJ2-6; v_call: TRBV28; cdr3_length: 13; cdr3_aa: ASSTAQPGANVLT
d_call: -; j_call: TRBJ2-7; v_call: TRBV7-2; cdr3_length: 15; cdr3_aa: ASSPSWGSRLSYEQY
d_call: TRBD1; j_call: TRBJ1-5; v_call: TRBV11-2; cdr3_length: 12; cdr3_aa: ASSATGDGQPQH
d_call: -; j_call: TRBJ1-4; v_call: TRBV5-1; cdr3_length: 10; cdr3_aa: ASTNGNEKLF
d_call: -; j_call: TRBJ2-7; v_call: TRBV29-1; cdr3_length: 13; cdr3_aa: SVELPALSPYEQY
d_call: TRBD1; j_call: TRBJ2-3; v_call: TRBV7-2; cdr3_length: 13; cdr3_aa: ASSFNGQGTDTQY
d_call: -; j_call: TRBJ2-3; v_call: TRBV5-1; cdr3_length: 14; cdr3_aa: ASSVGTSVSTDTQY